The 2 T cell receptor beta chains presented below share a single source sample, sequenced in a study of CD8+ T cells in alopecia areata. Treatment specified: oral pan-JAK inhibitor, 5-10 mg twice daily. Extracted RNA was reverse transcribed into cDNA, the sequencing template. Repertoires were generated with immunoSEQ multiplex PCR, while TCRdb's copy carries only in-frame clones and drops some. The sample includes 210,000 or so clones, more than 55% seen only once; the top ten take more than 1%. The sequenced sample was CD4+ T cells sorted from blood, obtained at approximately week 42, from a patient treated with tofacitinib. Receptors were obtained from a human donor with alopecia areata.

The V gene is TRBV30, the J gene TRBJ1-1; D perhaps matches TRBD1 (6 bases). The V gene's germline CDR1 is GTSNPN and CDR2 SVGIG (reference sequence). CDR3 length equals 12 residues. V was pared by 5 bases and J by 5 bases, with 12 bases between. CDR3 DNA sequence: TGTGCCTGGGGTACAGGGCGGACTGAAGCTTTCTTT. This translates into CAWGTGRTEAFF.

The genes are TRBV6-6 and TRBJ1-2; 7 positions agree with TRBD1. Trimming cost V 5 bases and J 4 bases; bases outside gene matches: 7. CDR1 is MNHNY and CDR2 is SVGAGI in the germline V gene (reference sequence). This CDR3 is 14 amino acids long. CDR3: CASSRDRTTYGYTF. For the CDR3, the DNA is TGTGCCAGCAGTCGGGACAGAACCACCTATGGCTACACCTTC.